The clone carrying this T cell receptor beta chain has just a few counts. Its antigen is as yet unknown. The data originate from a study of cytomegalovirus exposure and HLA in healthy donors. 13 Jbeta primers and 60 Vbeta primers were used for the PCR. TCRdb keeps only in-frame clones here, not all; method: immunoSEQ multiplex PCR. The profile covers over 110,000 clones, with 70% to 85% appearing a single time and 2.5% taken by the ten largest. Trimming removed 1 base at V and 7 bases at J, with 8 bases between. The CDR3 is made up of 13 amino acids. Looked up from germline, CDR1 is SGHTA and CDR2 is FQGNSA. Study-level points and caveats: Later on, an analysis showed TCR association rates differing by HLA locus, with DRB1 the most and HLA-C the fewest. One variant, a missense change in DCLRE1C, was linked in a later analysis to TCR beta V- and J-gene trimming. Later work showed greater clonal expansion in HLA-associated TCR beta chains than in equally common others. Many donors shared some public TCRs, even though most TCR sequences were rare.

The source is a male donor in good health and CMV-seronegative. J is TRBJ2-4 and V is TRBV7-2; D is ambiguous. Sequences were obtained from PBMCs. The CDR3 DNA is TGTGCCAGCAGCTTAGGAGAACGGAACATTCAGTACTTC. Amino acid sequence: CASSLGERNIQYF. The full variable domain, rest sourced from reference TRBV7-2 and TRBJ2-4, is GAGVSQSPSNKVTEKGKDVELRCDPISGHTALYWYRQSLGQGLEFLIYFQGNSAPDKSGLPSDRFSAERTGGSVSTLTIQRTQQEDSAVYLCASSLGERNIQYFGAGTRLSVL.